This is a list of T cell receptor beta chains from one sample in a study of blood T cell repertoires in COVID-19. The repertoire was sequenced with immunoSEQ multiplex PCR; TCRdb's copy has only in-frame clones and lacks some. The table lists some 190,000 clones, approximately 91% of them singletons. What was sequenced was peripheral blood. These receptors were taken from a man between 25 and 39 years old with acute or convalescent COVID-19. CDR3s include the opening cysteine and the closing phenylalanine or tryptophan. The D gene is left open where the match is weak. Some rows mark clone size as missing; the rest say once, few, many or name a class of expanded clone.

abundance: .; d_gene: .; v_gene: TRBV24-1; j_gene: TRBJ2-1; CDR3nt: TGTGCCACCAGTGGAACCCTAGGGGCTATGGGCTCCTACAATGAGCAGTTCTTC; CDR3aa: CATSGTLGAMGSYNEQFF
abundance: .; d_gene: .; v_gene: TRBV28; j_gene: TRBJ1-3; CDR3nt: TGTGCCAGTAACAGTAAGGGAAACACCATATATTTT; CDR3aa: CASNSKGNTIYF
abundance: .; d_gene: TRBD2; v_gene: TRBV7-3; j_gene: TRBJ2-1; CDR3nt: TGTGCCAGCAGCTTATTGGGGGGGTACAATGAGCAGTTCTTC; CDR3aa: CASSLLGGYNEQFF
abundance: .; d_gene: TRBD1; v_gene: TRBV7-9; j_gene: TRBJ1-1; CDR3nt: TGTGCCGGCGACAAGGGGACAGGGATTGCTGAAGCTTTCTTT; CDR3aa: CAGDKGTGIAEAFF
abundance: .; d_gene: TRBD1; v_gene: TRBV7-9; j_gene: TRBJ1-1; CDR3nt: TGTGCCAGCAGCTCAGCCCGGGACAGGGGTGAGAACACTGAAGCTTTCTTT; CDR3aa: CASSSARDRGENTEAFF
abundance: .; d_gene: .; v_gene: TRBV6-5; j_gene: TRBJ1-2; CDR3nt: TGTGCCAGCTCTAATAGGCAGGGAGGCTACACCTTC; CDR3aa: CASSNRQGGYTF
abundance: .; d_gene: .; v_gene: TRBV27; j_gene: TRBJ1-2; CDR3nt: TGTGCCAGCAGAATACAGGGAATGTCTTATGGCTACACCTTC; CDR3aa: CASRIQGMSYGYTF
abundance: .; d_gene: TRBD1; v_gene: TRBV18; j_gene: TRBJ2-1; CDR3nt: TGTGCCAGCTCACCCGTCGCAGGGGGCAGGAATGAGCAGTTCTTC; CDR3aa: CASSPVAGGRNEQFF
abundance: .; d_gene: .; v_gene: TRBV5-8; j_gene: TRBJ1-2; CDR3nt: TGTGCCAGCAGCTTGTCCAGTTATGGCTACACCTTC; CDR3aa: CASSLSSYGYTF
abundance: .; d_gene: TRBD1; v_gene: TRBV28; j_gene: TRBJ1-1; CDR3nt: TGTGCCAGCAGCCTCGGACAGGGGGCAAACGGAATTGAAGCTTTCTTT; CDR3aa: CASSLGQGANGIEAFF
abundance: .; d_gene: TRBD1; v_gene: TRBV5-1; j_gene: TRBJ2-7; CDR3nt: TGCGCCAGCAGCTGGACAGGGGACGAGCAGTACTTC; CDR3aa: CASSWTGDEQYF
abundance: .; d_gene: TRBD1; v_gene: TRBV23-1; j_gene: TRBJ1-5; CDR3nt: TGCGCCAGCAGTCAATCTCTAGACAGGGGAGAGTGTCAGCCCCAGCATTTT; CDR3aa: CASSQSLDRGECQPQHF
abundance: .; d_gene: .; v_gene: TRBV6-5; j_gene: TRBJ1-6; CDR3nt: TGTGCCAGCAGTTACCGGCAGACATTTGGGTCACCCCTCCACTTT; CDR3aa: CASSYRQTFGSPLHF
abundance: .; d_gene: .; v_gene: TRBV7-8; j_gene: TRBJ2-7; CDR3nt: TGTGCCAGCAGCTTAGCTCGAGTCCTTCCCCGGGACGAGCAGTACTTC; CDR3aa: CASSLARVLPRDEQYF
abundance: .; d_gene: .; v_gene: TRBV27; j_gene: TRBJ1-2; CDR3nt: TGTGCCAGCAGTTTATCGCCGGCGGGGGGCGCTTATGGCTACACCTTC; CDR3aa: CASSLSPAGGAYGYTF
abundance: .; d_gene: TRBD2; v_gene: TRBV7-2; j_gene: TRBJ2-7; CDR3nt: TGTGCCAGCAGCCTCGGACTAGTCCTTCAGGGCGAGCAGTACTTC; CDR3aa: CASSLGLVLQGEQYF
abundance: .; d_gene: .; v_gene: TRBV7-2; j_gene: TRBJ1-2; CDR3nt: TGTGCCAGCAGCTTAGCGATACAGGGAAGGGGCTACACCTTC; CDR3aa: CASSLAIQGRGYTF
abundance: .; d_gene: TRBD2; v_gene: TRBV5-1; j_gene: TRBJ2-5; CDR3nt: TGCGCCAGCAGCGGCACTAGCGCGGGGGAGACCCAGTACTTC; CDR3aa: CASSGTSAGETQYF
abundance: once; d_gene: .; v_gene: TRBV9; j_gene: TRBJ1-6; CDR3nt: TGTGCCAGCAGCGCGGAAGGACTTAATTCACCCCTCCACTTT; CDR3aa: CASSAEGLNSPLHF
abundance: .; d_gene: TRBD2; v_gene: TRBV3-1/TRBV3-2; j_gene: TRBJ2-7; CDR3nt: TGTGCCAGCAGCCAGGGGGGGACTTCTCGACCCGAGCAGTACTTC; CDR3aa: CASSQGGTSRPEQYF
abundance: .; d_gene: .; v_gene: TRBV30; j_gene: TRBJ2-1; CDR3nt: TGTGCGCAAATGCCGGCAGAGGCCTACAATGAGCAGTTCTTC; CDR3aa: CAQMPAEAYNEQFF
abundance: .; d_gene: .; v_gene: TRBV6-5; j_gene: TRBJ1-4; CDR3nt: TGTGCCAGCACTACGAACGGACAGCCACACGGAAAACTGTTTTTT; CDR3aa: CASTTNGQPHGKLFF
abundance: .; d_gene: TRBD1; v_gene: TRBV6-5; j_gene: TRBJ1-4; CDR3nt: TGTGCCAGCCGACCGGGGAACAGGGGTGGTGAAAAACTGTTTTTT; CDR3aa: CASRPGNRGGEKLFF
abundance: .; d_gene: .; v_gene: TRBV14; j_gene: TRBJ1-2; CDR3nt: TGTGCCAGCAGCCCACAGCAAAACTATGGCTACACCTTC; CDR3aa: CASSPQQNYGYTF
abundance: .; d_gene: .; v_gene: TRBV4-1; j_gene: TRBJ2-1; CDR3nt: TGCGCCAGCAGCCCCCCGGGACACCTGAGGAATGAGCAGTTCTTC; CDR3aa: CASSPPGHLRNEQFF
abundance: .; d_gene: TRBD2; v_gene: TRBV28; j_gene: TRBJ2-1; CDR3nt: TGTGCCAGCGCTCTACTAGCGGCGTCGAATGAGCAGTTCTTC; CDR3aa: CASALLAASNEQFF
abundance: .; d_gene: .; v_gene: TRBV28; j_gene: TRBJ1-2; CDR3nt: TGTGCCAGCAGTCTTAAAGGTGGGCAGGGGCCGGGCTACACCTTC; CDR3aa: CASSLKGGQGPGYTF
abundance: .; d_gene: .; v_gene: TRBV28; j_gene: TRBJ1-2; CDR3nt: TGTGCCAGCAGTTTGGGACTAAAGAACTATGGCTACACCTTC; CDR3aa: CASSLGLKNYGYTF
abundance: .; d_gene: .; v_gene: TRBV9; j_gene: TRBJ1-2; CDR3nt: TGTGCCAGCAGCTCCCCCAGGGGCCCTGGCTTTAGCTATGGCTACACCTTC; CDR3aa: CASSSPRGPGFSYGYTF
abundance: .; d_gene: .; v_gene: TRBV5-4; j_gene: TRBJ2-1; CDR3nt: TGTGCCAGCAGCTTGCGGGAACCAGGTAGCGAGCAGTTCTTC; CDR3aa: CASSLREPGSEQFF
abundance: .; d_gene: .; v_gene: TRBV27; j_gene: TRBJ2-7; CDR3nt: TGTGCCAGCAGTTTTGGGTACACGGGAGCCTACGAGCAGTACTTC; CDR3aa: CASSFGYTGAYEQYF
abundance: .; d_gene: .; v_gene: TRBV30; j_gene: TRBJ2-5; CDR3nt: TGTGCCTGGGGGATTGGCACCAACCTTCCTGGCCAGTACTTC; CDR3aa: CAWGIGTNLPGQYF
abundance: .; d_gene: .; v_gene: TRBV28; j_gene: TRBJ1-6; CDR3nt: TGTGCCAGCAGTGCCCAGGGGCGGTTCAATTCACCCCTCCACTTT; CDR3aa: CASSAQGRFNSPLHF
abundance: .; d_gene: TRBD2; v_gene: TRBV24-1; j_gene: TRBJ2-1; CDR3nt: TGTGCCACCAGTGATTCCCAAGCTAGCGGGAGGGCCAGGGATGAGCAGTTCTTC; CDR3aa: CATSDSQASGRARDEQFF
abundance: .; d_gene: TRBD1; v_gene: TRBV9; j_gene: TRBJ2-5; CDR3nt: TGTGCCAGCAGCTCCGACACACAGGGGGGTGAGACCCAGTACTTC; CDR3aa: CASSSDTQGGETQYF
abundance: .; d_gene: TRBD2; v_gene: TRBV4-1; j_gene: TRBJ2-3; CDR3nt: TGCGCCAGCAGCCAATACCAGACACATGTAGGACTAGCGGGACGCACAGATACGCAGTATTTT; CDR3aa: CASSQYQTHVGLAGRTDTQYF
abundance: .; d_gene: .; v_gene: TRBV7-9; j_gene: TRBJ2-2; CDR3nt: TGTGCCACCTGGGACACCAGCACCGGGGAGCTGTTTTTT; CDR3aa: CATWDTSTGELFF
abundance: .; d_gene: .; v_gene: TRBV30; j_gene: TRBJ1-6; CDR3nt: TGTGCCTGGAGTCAGAACTATAATTCACCCCTCCACTTT; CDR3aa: CAWSQNYNSPLHF
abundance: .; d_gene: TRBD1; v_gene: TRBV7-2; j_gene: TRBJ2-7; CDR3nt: TGTGCCAGCAGCTTAATGGGACAGGTCGTGGCCGAGCAGTACTTC; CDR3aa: CASSLMGQVVAEQYF
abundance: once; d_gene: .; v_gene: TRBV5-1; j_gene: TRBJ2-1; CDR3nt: TGCGCCAGCAGCTTGGTCGGGATTCCCGAAAATGAGCAGTTCTTC; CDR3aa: CASSLVGIPENEQFF
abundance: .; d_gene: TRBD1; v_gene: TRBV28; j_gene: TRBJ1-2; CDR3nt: TGTGCCAGCAGCCGACGCCGGGACAGGCAAGGACAAAACTATGGCTACACCTTC; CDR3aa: CASSRRRDRQGQNYGYTF
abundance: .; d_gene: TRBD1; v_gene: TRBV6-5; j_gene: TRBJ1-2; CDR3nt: TGTGCCAGCAGTTACTTCGTGGGACAGGGCTATGGCTACACCTTC; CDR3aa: CASSYFVGQGYGYTF
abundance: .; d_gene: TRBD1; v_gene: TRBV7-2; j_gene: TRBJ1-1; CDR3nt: TGTGCCAGCGGGGGGCGGACAGGAAGGAACACTGAAGCTTTCTTT; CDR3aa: CASGGRTGRNTEAFF
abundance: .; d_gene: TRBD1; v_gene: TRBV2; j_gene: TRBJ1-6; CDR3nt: TGTGCCAGCTTATCGGGACAGAGCTCCTATAATTCACCCCTCCACTTT; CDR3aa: CASLSGQSSYNSPLHF
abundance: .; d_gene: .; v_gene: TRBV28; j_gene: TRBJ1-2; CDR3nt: TGTGCCAGCAGGGCCCAGGTGTATGGCTACACCTTC; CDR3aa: CASRAQVYGYTF
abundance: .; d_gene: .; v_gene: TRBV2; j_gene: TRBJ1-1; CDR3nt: TGTGCCAGCAGTCACACACCTTACAAGATGATGAACACTGAAGCTTTCTTT; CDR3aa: CASSHTPYKMMNTEAFF
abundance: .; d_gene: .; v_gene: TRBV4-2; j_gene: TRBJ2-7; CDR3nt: TGTGCCAGCAGCCAAGGCCGGGACAAGCAGTACTTC; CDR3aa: CASSQGRDKQYF
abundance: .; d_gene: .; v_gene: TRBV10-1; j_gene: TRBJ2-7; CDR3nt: TGCGCCAGCAGCGGGACCGGGACTGGGATTTACGAGCAGTACTTC; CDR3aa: CASSGTGTGIYEQYF
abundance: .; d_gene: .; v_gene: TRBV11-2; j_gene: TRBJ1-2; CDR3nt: TGTGCCAGCAGCCTGACACGAGCCTCTAACTATGGCTACACCTTC; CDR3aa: CASSLTRASNYGYTF
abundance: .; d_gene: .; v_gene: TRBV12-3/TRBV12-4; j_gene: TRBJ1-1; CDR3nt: TGTGCCAGCAGACTTACAGGTAACACTGAAGCTTTCTTT; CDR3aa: CASRLTGNTEAFF
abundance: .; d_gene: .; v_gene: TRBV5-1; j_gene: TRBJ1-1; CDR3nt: TGCGCCAGCAGCACAGGGACGGGGAACACTGAAGCTTTCTTT; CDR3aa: CASSTGTGNTEAFF
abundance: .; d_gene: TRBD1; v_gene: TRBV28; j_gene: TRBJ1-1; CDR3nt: TGTGCCAGCAGATATTTCAGGGGGAGAATGAACACTGAAGCTTTCTTT; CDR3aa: CASRYFRGRMNTEAFF